This TCR beta chain stems from a study of cytomegalovirus exposure and HLA in healthy donors. Study in general: A subsequent analysis stated that the 120 or so validation repertoires were run on the same platform as the roughly 670 first-cohort repertoires.

Remarks on this clone: Its antigen is undetermined.

This table comes from immunoSEQ multiplex PCR, and its TCRdb copy is limited to in-frame clones, with some not included. The sample includes more than 55,000 clones, 94% of them seen just once. Germline assignment: CDR1 GTSNPN and CDR2 SVGIG (reference sequence). With 1 base removed from V and 2 bases from J, the gap between germline ends came to 15 bases. CDR3 length equals 16 residues. Study-level results: Cytomegalovirus status, reportedly, was diagnosed with high specificity and sensitivity by the classifier. Among TCR sequences, most were rare, though some public TCRs appeared in many donors. Associated with cytomegalovirus, according to the listing, were 150 to 200 TCR beta chains.

J is TRBJ1-5 and V is TRBV30, with D possibly TRBD1 on 5 matching bases. Sequenced: PBMCs. This clonotype was sampled from a woman between 18 and 30 years old in good health and CMV-seronegative. This chain's CDR3 is CAWSGGPGRRNQPQHF. DNA of the CDR3: TGTGCCTGGAGTGGGGGCCCGGGTAGGCGCAATCAGCCCCAGCATTTT. Combining the CDR3 with reference TRBV30 and TRBJ1-5 gives the whole variable domain SQTIHQWPATLVQPVGSPLSLECTVEGTSNPNLYWYRQAAGRGLQLLFYSVGIGQISSEVPQNLSASRPQDRQFILSSKKLLLSDSGFYLCAWSGGPGRRNQPQHFGDGTRLSIL.